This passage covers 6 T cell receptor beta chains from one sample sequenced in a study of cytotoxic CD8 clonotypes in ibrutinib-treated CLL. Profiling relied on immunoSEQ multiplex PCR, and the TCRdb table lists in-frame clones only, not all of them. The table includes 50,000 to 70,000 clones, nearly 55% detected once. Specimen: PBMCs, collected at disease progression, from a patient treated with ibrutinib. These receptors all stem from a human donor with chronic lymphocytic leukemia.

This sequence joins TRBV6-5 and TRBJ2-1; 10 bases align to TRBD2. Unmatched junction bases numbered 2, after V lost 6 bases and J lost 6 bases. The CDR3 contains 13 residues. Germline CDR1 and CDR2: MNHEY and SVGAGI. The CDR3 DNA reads TGTGCCAGCAGATTAGCGGGGGGCAATGAGCAGTTCTTC. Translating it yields CASRLAGGNEQFF.

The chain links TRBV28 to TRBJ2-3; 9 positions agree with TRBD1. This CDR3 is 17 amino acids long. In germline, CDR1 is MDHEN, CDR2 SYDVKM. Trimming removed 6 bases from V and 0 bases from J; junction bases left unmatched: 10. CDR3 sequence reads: CASSRNRGLTSTDTQYF. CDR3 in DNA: TGTGCCAGCAGCAGAAACAGGGGGCTCACTAGCACAGATACGCAGTATTTT.

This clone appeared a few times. The DNA for the CDR3 is TGTGCCAGCAGCTTAGCGCTCGGCCACAACACTGAAGCTTTCTTT. Residues: CASSLALGHNTEAFF. The rearrangement uses TRBV7-8 and TRBJ1-1; no reliable D call. CDR3 size: 15 residues. Germline CDR1 SGHVS, CDR2 FQNEAQ. Trimming took 0 bases from V and 2 from J, leaving 10 bases between them. The entire variable domain, with the rest obtained from reference TRBV7-8 and TRBJ1-1, is as follows: GAGVSQSPRYKVAKRGQDVALRCDPISGHVSLFWYQQALGQGPEFLTYFQNEAQLDKSGLPSDRFFAERPEGSVSTLKIQRTQQEDSAVYLCASSLALGHNTEAFFGQGTRLTVV.

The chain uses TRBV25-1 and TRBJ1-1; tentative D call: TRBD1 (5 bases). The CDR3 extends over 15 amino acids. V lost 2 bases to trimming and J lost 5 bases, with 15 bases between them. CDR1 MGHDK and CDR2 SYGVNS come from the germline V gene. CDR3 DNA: TGTGCCAGCAGTGAAGACCCGGGACTCATTACTGAAGCTTTCTTT. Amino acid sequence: CASSEDPGLITEAFF.

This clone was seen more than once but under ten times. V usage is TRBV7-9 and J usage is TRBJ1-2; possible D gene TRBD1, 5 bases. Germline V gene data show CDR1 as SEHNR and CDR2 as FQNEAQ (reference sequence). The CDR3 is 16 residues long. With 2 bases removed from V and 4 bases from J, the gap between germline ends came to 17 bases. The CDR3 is CASSLSTVESLYGYTF. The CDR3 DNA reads TGTGCCAGCAGCTTATCGACAGTGGAATCCCTCTATGGCTACACCTTC.

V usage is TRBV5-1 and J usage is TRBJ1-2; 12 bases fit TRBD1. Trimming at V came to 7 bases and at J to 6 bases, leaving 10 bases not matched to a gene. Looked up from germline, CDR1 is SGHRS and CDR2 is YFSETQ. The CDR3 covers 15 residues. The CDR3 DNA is TGCGCCAGCCGAGCCTGGGACAGGGGGCTCGATGGCTACACCTTC. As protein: CASRAWDRGLDGYTF. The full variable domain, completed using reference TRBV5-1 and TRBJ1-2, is KAGVTQTPRYLIKTRGQQVTLSCSPISGHRSVSWYQQTPGQGLQFLFEYFSETQRNKGNFPGRFSGRQFSNSRSEMNVSTLELGDSALYLCASRAWDRGLDGYTFGSGTRLTVV.